This TCR beta chain was documented in a study of T cell responses to AZD1222 COVID-19 vaccine. Germline values: CDR1 MNHEY, CDR2 SVGAGI. Trimming left V 6 bases short and J 4 bases short, with 12 bases between. This CDR3 contains 13 residues. Profiled with immunoSEQ multiplex PCR; TCRdb holds only in-frame clones, not every one. The sample consists of some 160,000 clones, about nine tenths of them appearing once. This chain links TRBV6-5 with TRBJ1-2; a weak D match, TRBD1 (5 bases). Material: peripheral blood, obtained on day 0 of AZD1222 vaccination. The receptor was isolated from an adult in good health. In DNA form, the CDR3 reads TGTGCCAGCAGCCCCGACAGTATCTATGGCTACACCTTC. Its translation is CASSPDSIYGYTF.